This entry lists 28 T cell receptor beta chains sequenced from one sample in a study of T cell clonality in common variable immunodeficiency. Using immunoSEQ multiplex PCR, the repertoire was profiled, and TCRdb retains in-frame clones only, with some absent. This sample has about 66,000 clones, each found more than once. Material for sequencing was peripheral blood mononuclear cells. The receptor set was obtained from a person aged 18 to 70 in good health.

This clone has ten or more counts. Read sequence stops 3 residues before the CDR3 end, and the germline J gene provides the missing end. The chain employs TRBV7-8 and TRBJ2-2, with 9 bases identical to TRBD2. V lost 5 bases to trimming and J lost 5 bases; unmatched junction nucleotides: 12. CDR3 size: 17 residues. CDR1 and CDR2 (germline): SGHVS, FQNEAQ. CDR3 residues: CASSPPLAGVTTGELFF. The CDR3 DNA, read in part, is TGTGCCAGCAGCCCGCCACTAGCGGGCGTAACGACCGGGGAG.

This clone appeared many times. The read terminates 3 residues before the CDR3 end, so the remaining end is supplied by the germline J gene. The rearrangement joins TRBV18 to TRBJ2-2; D remains ambiguous. This CDR3 has 13 amino acids. Per germline, CDR1 KGHSH and CDR2 LQKENI. The V gene lost 3 bases and the J gene lost 4 bases, with 6 bases spanning the gap. The CDR3 bases that were read are TGTGCCAGCTCACCCCCGGTCACCGGGGAG. This codes for CASSPPVTGE. The whole CDR3 protein reads CASSPPVTGELFF.

This clone was counted at least ten times. Read coverage stops 3 residues before the CDR3 terminus; the germline J gene supplies the remainder. The rearrangement uses TRBV18 and TRBJ2-1; D ambiguous. Germline V gene lookup returns CDR1 KGHSH and CDR2 LQKENI. This CDR3 is 12 amino acids long. V lost 6 bases to trimming and J lost 5 bases, with 8 bases between them. CDR3 DNA (partial): TGTGCCAGCTCCTCAGATGACAATGAG. This gives the protein CASSSDDNE. The whole CDR3 sequence is CASSSDDNEQFF.

This clone was recorded at least ten times. The read ends 3 residues before the CDR3 terminus; that terminus is restored from the germline J gene. V and J are TRBV20-1 and TRBJ1-1; D is perhaps TRBD1 (5 bases). The CDR3 is 13 amino acids. CDR1 DFQATT and CDR2 SNEGSKA come from the germline V gene (reference sequence). Trimming pared 6 bases from V and 1 base from J, leaving 12 bases between. CDR3 DNA (partial): TGCAGTGCCGGGGTGGGGGGGAACACTGAA. This codes for CSAGVGGNTE. The complete CDR3 sequence is CSAGVGGNTEAFF.

Worth noting for this clone: The read is 3 residues too short to cover the CDR3 end, so that end is filled in from the germline J gene. This chain connects TRBV19 to TRBJ1-2; no firm D call. CDR3 size: 15 residues. Looked up from germline, CDR1 is LNHDA and CDR2 is SQIVND (reference sequence). The CDR3 here is CASSTSTSSSYDYTF. The covered CDR3 bases are TGTGCCAGTAGTACCTCGACTAGCAGCTCCTACGAC.

This clone was counted at least ten times. Read sequence stops 3 residues before the CDR3 end, and the germline J gene provides the missing end. The rearrangement joins TRBV20-1 to TRBJ2-5; 12 nucleotides line up with TRBD1. V shed 6 bases, J shed 4 bases, and the junction held 9 bases outside the gene matches. Germline-derived CDR1 and CDR2 are DFQATT and SNEGSKA (reference sequence). The CDR3 totals 15 residues. CDR3 sequence: CSAHLRDRGPETQYF. The covered CDR3 bases are TGCAGTGCACACCTTCGGGACAGGGGGCCAGAGACC.

This clone was detected many times. The sequenced part of the CDR3 DNA is TGCGCCAGCAGCCCAGCGACAGGGGTAGTCTACGAG. Translated: CASSPATGVVYE. The whole CDR3 reads CASSPATGVVYEQYF. The chain links TRBV5-1 to TRBJ2-7, with 8 bases fitting TRBD1. The read terminates 3 residues ahead of where the CDR3 ends, so the germline J gene completes it. CDR1 is SGHRS, CDR2 YFSETQ, per germline. The CDR3 is 15 amino acids. The V gene end was trimmed by 4 bases and the J gene end by 3 bases; junction bases not matched to a gene: 9.

Many counts were recorded for this clone. The read is 3 residues too short to cover the CDR3 end, so that end is filled in from the germline J gene. V and J are TRBV20-1 and TRBJ2-5; TRBD2 aligns across 10 bases. V gave up 1 base and J gave up 0 bases; unmatched junction bases: 8. The germline V gene encodes CDR1 DFQATT and CDR2 SNEGSKA (reference sequence). CDR3 length: 17 amino acids. CDR3 residues: CSARGYLAGDDQETQYF. CDR3 DNA, as far as it was read: TGCAGTGCTAGAGGTTATCTAGCGGGGGACGACCAAGAGACC.

The sample holds many counts of this clone. The CDR3 is cut off 3 residues early in the read; its end comes from the germline J gene. The chain recombines TRBV10-3 with TRBJ2-7; TRBD2 matches 7 bases. This CDR3 has 15 amino acids. V was pared by 0 bases and J by 0 bases, with 2 bases of the junction left unmatched. Germline V gene lookup returns CDR1 ENHRY and CDR2 SYGVKD. The CDR3 here is CAISESGGFSYEQYF. The DNA read from the CDR3 is TGTGCCATCAGTGAGTCGGGGGGGTTCTCCTACGAG.

This clone was observed at least ten times. The read terminates 3 residues before the CDR3 end, so the remaining end is supplied by the germline J gene. The rearrangement links TRBV18 to TRBJ2-4; TRBD1 aligns across 11 bases. This CDR3 has 18 amino acids. The germline CDR1 and CDR2 sequences are KGHSH and LQKENI. Trimming cost V 5 bases and J 0 bases; bases outside gene matches: 9. Partial CDR3 DNA: TGTGCCAGCTCAAGCTGGGACAGGGGGTCGCTAGCCAAAAACATT. Translating it yields CASSSWDRGSLAKNI. The full CDR3 reads CASSSWDRGSLAKNIQYF.

To note about this clone: Coverage ceases 3 residues before the CDR3 finishes, and the germline J gene fills in the end. The chain combines TRBV11-2 with TRBJ1-3; weak D call: TRBD1 (5 bases). Looked up from germline, CDR1 is SGHAT and CDR2 is FQNNGV. The CDR3 loop spans 13 amino acids. V lost 2 bases, J lost 8 bases, and 10 bases lay in between. CDR3 bases read: TGTGCCAGCAGCTTATGGGGAGGGGACACC. Its protein product is CASSLWGGDT. The whole CDR3 protein is CASSLWGGDTIYF.

This clone was counted at least ten times. The read finishes 3 residues shy of the CDR3 end, and the germline J gene is used to complete it. The V call is TRBV2, the J call TRBJ2-7; D is possibly TRBD1 (6 bases). The CDR3 loop spans 13 amino acids. V lost 3 bases and J 2 bases, leaving 8 bases between the germline ends. Germline loops: CDR1 SNHLY, CDR2 FYNNEI. The CDR3 sequence: CASSEGHTYEQYF. CDR3 DNA (partial): TGTGCCAGCAGTGAGGGACATACCTACGAG. The variable domain in full, with the rest retrieved from reference TRBV2 and TRBJ2-7, is EPEVTQTPSHQVTQMGQEVILRCVPISNHLYFYWYRQILGQKVEFLVSFYNNEISEKSEIFDDQFSVERPDGSNFTLKIRSTKLEDSAMYFCASSEGHTYEQYFGPGTRLTVT.

For this clone: The sequence runs out 3 residues before the end of the CDR3; the remainder is reconstructed from the germline J gene. V is TRBV27 and J is TRBJ2-5; 13 nucleotides line up with TRBD2. Unmatched junction bases numbered 6, after V lost 5 bases and J lost 0 bases. Germline assignment: CDR1 MNHEY and CDR2 SMNVEV (reference sequence). The CDR3 spans 17 residues. CDR3 sequence: CASSGGLAGRYQETQYF. The sequenced CDR3 bases are TGTGCCAGCAGTGGGGGACTAGCGGGACGGTACCAAGAGACC.

For this clone: Sequencing ends 3 residues short of the CDR3 end; the germline J gene provides the rest. The V and J genes are TRBV6-4 and TRBJ2-1; D is perhaps TRBD2 (5 bases). From germline, CDR1 is MRHNA and CDR2 SNTAGT. V was cut by 7 bases and J by 8 bases, with 12 bases left in between. The CDR3 has 12 residues. The sequenced CDR3 bases are TGTGCCAGCACGAGGGTATACGATGAG. Translated, it gives CASTRVYDE. In full, the CDR3 is CASTRVYDEQFF.

At least ten counts were recorded for this clone. The DNA ends 3 residues before the CDR3 does, and the rest of the CDR3 is filled in from the germline J gene. The J gene is TRBJ2-1, the V gene TRBV20-1; 7 bases are a match to TRBD2. The CDR3 consists of 14 residues. Germline V gives CDR1 DFQATT, CDR2 SNEGSKA (reference sequence). V was pared by 1 base and J by 3 bases, with 3 bases of the junction left unmatched. CDR3 sequence reads: CSARVASGYNEQFF. CDR3 bases read: TGCAGTGCTAGAGTGGCTAGCGGCTACAATGAG.

This clone has a count of ten or more. The read stops 3 residues short of the end of the CDR3; the missing end is completed from the germline J gene. The V gene is TRBV28, the J gene TRBJ2-3, with 9 bases identical to TRBD1. The CDR3 is made up of 17 amino acids. Per germline, CDR1 MDHEN and CDR2 SYDVKM. J lost 4 bases, V lost 4 bases, and 12 bases had no gene match. CDR3 loop: CASSSLDRGLGADTQYF. CDR3 bases read: TGTGCCAGCAGTTCATTAGACAGGGGGTTGGGAGCAGATACG.

In its sample, this clone was seen a few times. The read ends 3 residues shy of where the CDR3 ends; the end is completed using the germline J gene. This chain joins TRBV2 and TRBJ1-2; perhaps TRBD1 as D (5 bases). The CDR3 contains 14 residues. Looked up from germline, CDR1 is SNHLY and CDR2 is FYNNEI. The CDR3 bases that were read are TGTGCCAGCAGGGGACTAGCGGACTACAATGAC. This gives the protein CASRGLADYND. The entire CDR3 reads CASRGLADYNDYTF.

In its sample, this clone was seen many times. Read data end 3 residues before the CDR3 end; the end is taken from the germline J gene. The chain recombines TRBV29-1 with TRBJ2-7; D might be TRBD1 or TRBD2, each matching 5 bases. The CDR3 sequence is 15 residues long. Germline V CDR1 and CDR2: SQVTM, ANQGSEA. V was trimmed by 0 bases and J by 0 bases, leaving 12 bases between them. CDR3 DNA, as far as it was read: TGCAGCGTTGAAGAGAGGGGCCCCGGCTCCTACGAG. Residues: CSVEERGPGSYE. The entire CDR3 protein reads CSVEERGPGSYEQYF.

This clone was seen at least ten times. Read data end 3 residues before the CDR3 end; the end is taken from the germline J gene. The chain couples TRBV19 to TRBJ2-1, with 12 bases that match TRBD2. This CDR3 is built from 15 residues. The germline gives CDR1 LNHDA, CDR2 SQIVND (reference sequence). V lost 5 bases and J lost 3; bases outside the gene matches: 2. The part of the CDR3 DNA that was read is TGTGCCAGTAGTCTAGCGGGAGGGGGCTACAATGAG. Translating gives CASSLAGGGYNE. The whole CDR3 reads CASSLAGGGYNEQFF.

This clone has ten or more counts. Coverage ceases 3 residues before the CDR3 finishes, and the germline J gene fills in the end. The V gene is TRBV2, the J gene TRBJ2-2; 7 bases fit TRBD1. Germline assignment: CDR1 SNHLY and CDR2 FYNNEI. CDR3 length: 13 amino acids. After removal of 5 bases from V and 5 bases from J, the junction contained 2 bases not matched to a gene. The CDR3 region is CASSLQGTGELFF. Partial CDR3 DNA: TGTGCCAGCAGTCTACAGGGGACCGGGGAG.

This clone was picked up many times. Read data end 3 residues before the CDR3 end; the end is taken from the germline J gene. V gene TRBV28 combines with J gene TRBJ2-6; the D gene is possibly TRBD1 (6 bases). CDR3 length: 15 amino acids. The V gene lost 5 bases and the J gene lost 2 bases, with 10 bases spanning the gap. In germline, CDR1 is MDHEN, CDR2 SYDVKM. The CDR3 spells CASSKDSPGANVLTF. The covered CDR3 bases are TGTGCCAGCAGTAAGGACAGCCCTGGGGCCAACGTC.

This clone has ten or more counts. Read coverage stops 3 residues before the CDR3 terminus; the germline J gene supplies the remainder. The chain is built from TRBV15 and TRBJ2-3; D is unclear. Trimming removed 1 base from V and 3 bases from J, with 11 bases in between. Germline values: CDR1 LNHNV, CDR2 YYDKDF (reference sequence). CDR3 length: 15 amino acids. The CDR3 is CATSRGVAPTDTQYF. The part of the CDR3 DNA that was read is TGTGCCACCAGCAGAGGAGTAGCACCGACAGATACG. The full variable domain, completed using reference TRBV15 and TRBJ2-3, is DAMVIQNPRYQVTQFGKPVTLSCSQTLNHNVMYWYQQKSSQAPKLLFHYYDKDFNNEADTPDNFQSRRPNTSFCFLDIRSPGLGDTAMYLCATSRGVAPTDTQYFGPGTRLTVL.

Many counts were recorded for this clone. Read sequence stops 3 residues before the CDR3 end, and the germline J gene provides the missing end. The chain carries TRBV30 and TRBJ2-3, with 8 bases aligning to TRBD1. Trimming at V came to 5 bases and at J to 1 base, leaving 5 bases not matched to a gene. The V gene's germline CDR1 is GTSNPN and CDR2 SVGIG (reference sequence). The length of the CDR3 is 14 residues. The CDR3 protein is CAWGTGRGTDTQYF. The sequenced part of the CDR3 DNA is TGTGCCTGGGGGACAGGCCGAGGCACAGATACG. Drawing the rest from reference TRBV30 and TRBJ2-3, the complete variable domain is SQTIHQWPATLVQPVGSPLSLECTVEGTSNPNLYWYRQAAGRGLQLLFYSVGIGQISSEVPQNLSASRPQDRQFILSSKKLLLSDSGFYLCAWGTGRGTDTQYFGPGTRLTVL.

This clone was detected many times. The read falls 3 residues short of the CDR3 end, and the missing part is taken from the germline J gene. The chain carries TRBV12-5 and TRBJ2-3; D unclear. Trimming took off 2 bases at V and 1 base at J, with 7 bases between the two ends. The CDR3 loop spans 14 amino acids. Germline assignment: CDR1 LGHNT and CDR2 FRNRAP. The CDR3 region is CASGLRAGTDTQYF. The part of the CDR3 DNA that was read is TGTGCTAGTGGTTTGAGGGCTGGCACAGATACG.

This clone was picked up many times. The read terminates 3 residues ahead of where the CDR3 ends, so the germline J gene completes it. The V gene is TRBV10-3, the J gene TRBJ2-3; D possibly corresponds to TRBD1 (5 bases). CDR1 ENHRY and CDR2 SYGVKD come from the germline V gene. V dropped 6 bases and J dropped 6 bases, with 7 bases sitting between them. This CDR3 contains 11 residues. The DNA read from the CDR3 is TGTGCCATCAGCAAGGGGGATACG. It specifies CAISKGDT. The entire CDR3 reads CAISKGDTQYF.

This clone came up many times. The CDR3 is CAWTDSSHFYGYTF. CDR3 DNA, as far as it was read: TGTGCCTGGACTGACAGCTCCCACTTCTATGGC. The chain joins TRBV30 to TRBJ1-2; possibly TRBD1 for D (5 bases). Sequencing ends 3 residues short of the CDR3 end; the germline J gene provides the rest. This CDR3 comprises 14 residues. CDR1 is GTSNPN, CDR2 SVGIG, per germline (reference sequence). V was shortened by 4 bases and J by 4 bases, with 16 bases between the two germline ends.

This clone was observed many times. The DNA ends 3 residues before the CDR3 does, and the rest of the CDR3 is filled in from the germline J gene. The chain couples TRBV15 to TRBJ2-3, with a weak D call TRBD1 (7 bases). V was shortened by 3 bases and J by 2 bases, with 15 bases between the two germline ends. Germline V lookup: CDR1 LNHNV, CDR2 YYDKDF (reference sequence). The CDR3 covers 16 residues. CDR3 protein: CATSSLRGEDTDTQYF. The DNA read from the CDR3 is TGTGCCACCAGCAGTCTCAGGGGGGAGGACACAGATACG.

This clone was observed many times. The sequenced CDR3 bases are TGTGCCAGCAGTTTAAGCGTGAGAGGGGGAAATGAG. Its translation is CASSLSVRGGNE. In full, the CDR3 is CASSLSVRGGNEQFF. The rearrangement uses TRBV28 and TRBJ2-1; D is perhaps TRBD1 (6 bases). The CDR3 goes on 3 residues after the read ends, and that part is filled in from the germline J gene. Germline V gene data show CDR1 as MDHEN and CDR2 as SYDVKM. CDR3 length equals 15 residues. Trimming cost V 2 bases and J 7 bases, with 15 bases left between them.